Reported below is one T cell receptor beta chain. Its specificity is unknown. TCRdb analysed the 5' RACE reads with MiXCR anew, one entry per CDR3 protein. The profile covers 300,000 to 350,000 distinct CDR3 sequences, with 13% appearing a single time and about 22% taken by the ten largest. The sample belongs to a study of T-cell memory formation after mild COVID-19. Overall study context: Largely, TCR clusters stayed within a single donor.

Study-wide points: Clones contracting over day 15 to 85 were CD4/CD8 balanced, with later expanders leaning CD4+. Contracting clones localized mainly to CM and EM when CD4+ and mainly to EMRA when CD8+.

Per germline, CDR1 MNHEY and CDR2 SVGAGI. V lost 2 bases to trimming and J lost 2 bases, with 17 bases between them. This CDR3 has 17 residues. The sequence was collected from a man younger than 35 who had mild COVID-19 (a few samples of this study predate the infection). Cell type and time point are not known. Specimen: PBMCs or a T cell subset sorted from them (not recorded which). The genes are TRBV6-5 and TRBJ2-3; tentative D call: TRBD2 (6 bases). The CDR3 protein is CASSYGSGTLATDTQYF. CDR3 sequence (DNA): TGTGCCAGCAGTTACGGTTCTGGGACTTTAGCCACAGATACGCAGTATTTT.